This T cell receptor (beta chain) comes out of a study of human CD8 memory T cell subsets. The TCR beta sequencing libraries came from UMI-labeled 5' RACE. TCRdb reprocessed the 5' RACE reads and reports one entry per CDR3 protein, with no DNA. In total, the table holds several thousand distinct CDR3 sequences. Germline-derived CDR1 and CDR2 are SGDLS and YYNGEE. CDR3 length: 16 residues. The sequenced material came from CD8+ T cells from PBMCs. This clonotype was obtained from a human donor in good health. The chain links TRBV9 to TRBJ2-1; TCRdb's D call of TRBD2 is untestable without DNA. The CDR3 sequence is CASSPREGLSYNEQFF. Variable domain in full (rest from reference TRBV9 and TRBJ2-1): DSGVTQTPKHLITATGQRVTLRCSPRSGDLSVYWYQQSLDQGLQFLIQYYNGEERAKGNILERFSAQQFPDLHSELNLSSLELGDSALYFCASSPREGLSYNEQFFGPGTRLTVL.